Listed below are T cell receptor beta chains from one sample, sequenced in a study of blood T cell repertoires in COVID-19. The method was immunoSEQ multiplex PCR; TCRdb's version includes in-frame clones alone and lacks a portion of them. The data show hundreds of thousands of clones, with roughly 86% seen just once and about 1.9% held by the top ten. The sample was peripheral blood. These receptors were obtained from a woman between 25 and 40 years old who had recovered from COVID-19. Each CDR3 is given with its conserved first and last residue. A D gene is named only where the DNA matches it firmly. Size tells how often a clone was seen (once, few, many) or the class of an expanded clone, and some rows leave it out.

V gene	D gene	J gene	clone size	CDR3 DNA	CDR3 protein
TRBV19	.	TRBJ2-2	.	TGTGCCAGTATTACAGGGAACGGGGAGCTGTTTTTT	CASITGNGELFF
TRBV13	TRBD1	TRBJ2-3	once	TGTGCCAGCGGACAGGGGCGATTTAGCACAGATACGCAGTATTTT	CASGQGRFSTDTQYF
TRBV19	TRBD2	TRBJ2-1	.	TGTGCCAGTAGTGTGGGACTAGCGGGAGGCAATGAGCAGTTCTTC	CASSVGLAGGNEQFF
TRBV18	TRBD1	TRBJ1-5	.	TGTGCCAGCTCGGGGGATCTAGACGGACAGGGGGGACAGCCCCAGCATTTT	CASSGDLDGQGGQPQHF
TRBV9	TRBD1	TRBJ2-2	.	TGTGCCAGCAGCGGGCGACAGGGGGCCCGCACCGGGGAGCTGTTTTTT	CASSGRQGARTGELFF
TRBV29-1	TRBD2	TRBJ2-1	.	TGCAGCGTAGAACCGACTAGCGCCTACAATGAGCAGTTCTTC	CSVEPTSAYNEQFF
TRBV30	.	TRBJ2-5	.	TGTGCCTGGAAGATCTCCGAGGAGACCCAGTACTTC	CAWKISEETQYF
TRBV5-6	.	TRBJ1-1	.	TGTGCCAGCAGCTTACGGGGGGAAGCTTTCTTT	CASSLRGEAFF
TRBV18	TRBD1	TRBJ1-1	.	TGTGCCAGCTCAACTACAGGGGGCCGCGCTTTCTTT	CASSTTGGRAFF
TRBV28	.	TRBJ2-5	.	TGTGCCAGCAGTGACAGGCTGGAGACCCAGTACTTC	CASSDRLETQYF
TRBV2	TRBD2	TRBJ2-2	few	TGTGCCAGCAGTGCTAACGGGGGGGTAAACACCGGGGAGCTGTTTTTT	CASSANGGVNTGELFF
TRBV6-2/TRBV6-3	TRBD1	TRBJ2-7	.	TGTGCCAGCAGTTACGGCGGACAGGGCTACGAGCAGTACTTC	CASSYGGQGYEQYF
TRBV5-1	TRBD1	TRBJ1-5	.	TGCGCCAGCAGCCCCGAAAACCGACAGGGTGAGCATTTTCAGCCCCAGCATTTT	CASSPENRQGEHFQPQHF
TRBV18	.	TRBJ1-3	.	TGTGCCAGCTCACCACCTTCATCTCGGGGGGGAAACACCATATATTTT	CASSPPSSRGGNTIYF
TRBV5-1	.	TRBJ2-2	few	TGCGCCAGCAGCTTCGGTTATAACACCGGGGAGCTGTTTTTT	CASSFGYNTGELFF
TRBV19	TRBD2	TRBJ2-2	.	TGTGCCAGTAGTATTCTAGCGGGAGTTGACACCGGGGAGCTGTTTTTT	CASSILAGVDTGELFF
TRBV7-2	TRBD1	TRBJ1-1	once	TGTGCCAGCAGCTTACTCCGGGAGGGGGCCACTGAAGCTTTCTTT	CASSLLREGATEAFF
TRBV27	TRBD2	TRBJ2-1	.	TGTGCCAGCACCCAGAGACTAGCGGGAGTGGGTGAGCAGTTCTTC	CASTQRLAGVGEQFF
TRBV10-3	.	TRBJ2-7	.	TGTGCCATCAGTGAGACTCCCTACGAGCAGTACTTC	CAISETPYEQYF
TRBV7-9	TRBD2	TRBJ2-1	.	TGTGCCAGCAGGGAGCGGGGGGGCCGCAATGAGCAGTTCTTC	CASRERGGRNEQFF
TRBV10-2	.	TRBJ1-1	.	TGCGCCAGCAGAGAAACAGCTACCGAAGCTTTCTTT	CASRETATEAFF
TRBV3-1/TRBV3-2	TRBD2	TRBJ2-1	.	TGTGCCAGCAGCCAAGGTAGGCGGGAGAACAATAATGAGCAGTTCTTC	CASSQGRRENNNEQFF
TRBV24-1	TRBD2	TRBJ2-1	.	TGTGCCACAAAGACTAGCGGAAACAATGAGCAGTTCTTC	CATKTSGNNEQFF
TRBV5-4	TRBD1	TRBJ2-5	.	TGTGCCAGCAGCGGCCGGGACAGGGTGAAGACCCAGTACTTC	CASSGRDRVKTQYF
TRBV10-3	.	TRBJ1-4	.	TGTGCCATCAGTGCCACCGGGGGAGGTCATAATGAAAAACTGTTTTTT	CAISATGGGHNEKLFF
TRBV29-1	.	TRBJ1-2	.	TGCAGCGTTCTCCCCGACAGCCAGGGGGGCTACACCTTC	CSVLPDSQGGYTF
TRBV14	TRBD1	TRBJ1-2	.	TGTGCCAGCAGCACTCGGACAGGAGCGAACTATGGCTACACCTTC	CASSTRTGANYGYTF
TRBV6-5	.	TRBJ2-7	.	TGTGCCAGCAGAATCGGTCCCTACGAGCAGTACTTC	CASRIGPYEQYF
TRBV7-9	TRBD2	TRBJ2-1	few	TGTGCCAGCAGCCCGGGACTAGCGGAATACAATGAGCAGTTCTTC	CASSPGLAEYNEQFF
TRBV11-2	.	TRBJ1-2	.	TGTGCCAGCAGCTTAGATCCCGGGGAGGGCTACACCTTC	CASSLDPGEGYTF
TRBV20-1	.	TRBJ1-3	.	TGCAGTGCTTGTGACAGTGTGACTGGAAACACCATATATTTT	CSACDSVTGNTIYF
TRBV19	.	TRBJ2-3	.	TGTGCCAGTAAGCGTTCGTCTAGCACAGATACGCAGTATTTT	CASKRSSSTDTQYF
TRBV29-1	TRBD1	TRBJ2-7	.	TGCAGCGTTGTACCCGGGACAGGGGGCTCCTACGAGCAGTACTTC	CSVVPGTGGSYEQYF
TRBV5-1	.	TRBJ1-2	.	TGCGCCAGCAGCTTGGCTCCCTTTAGCTATGGCTACACCTTC	CASSLAPFSYGYTF
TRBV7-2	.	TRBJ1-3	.	TGTGCCAGCAGCTTTTTTGACAGGACCTCTGGAAACACCATATATTTT	CASSFFDRTSGNTIYF
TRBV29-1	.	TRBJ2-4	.	TGCAGCGTCGAGACAGTAGCCAAAAACATTCAGTACTTC	CSVETVAKNIQYF
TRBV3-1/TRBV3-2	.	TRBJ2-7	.	TGTGCCAGCAGCCAAGTCCCTAAGGGGGCCTACGAGCAGTACTTC	CASSQVPKGAYEQYF
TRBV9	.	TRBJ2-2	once	TGTGCCAGCAGCGTAGGTGTGTCGCTAGCCGACACCGGGGAGCTGTTTTTT	CASSVGVSLADTGELFF
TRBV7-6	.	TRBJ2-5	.	TGTGCCAGCAGCTTAGAACGTTACAGGCAAGAGACCCAGTACTTC	CASSLERYRQETQYF
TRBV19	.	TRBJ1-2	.	TGTGCCAGTAGTATACCGGGACAAATCTATGGCTACACCTTC	CASSIPGQIYGYTF
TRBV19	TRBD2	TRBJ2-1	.	TGTGCCAGTAGTGCTCTGGGACTAGCGGGAGAAATTGAGCAGTTCTTC	CASSALGLAGEIEQFF
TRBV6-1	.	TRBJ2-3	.	TGTGCCAGCAGTGAGTTCCGGCAGCGAGATACGCAGTATTTT	CASSEFRQRDTQYF
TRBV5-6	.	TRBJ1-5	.	TGTGCCAGCAGCTCCCAGGCTAAATGGAGCAATCAGCCCCAGCATTTT	CASSSQAKWSNQPQHF
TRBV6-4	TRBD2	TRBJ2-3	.	TGTGCCAGCACGGGAACTAGCGGGGGGAGAGATACGCAGTATTTT	CASTGTSGGRDTQYF
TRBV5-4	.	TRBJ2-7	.	TGTGCCAGCAGACCCGACAGATTCTCCTACGAGCAGTACTTC	CASRPDRFSYEQYF
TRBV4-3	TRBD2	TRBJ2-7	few	TGCGCCAGCAGCCAAGGTAATCGGGGACTACCCTACGAGCAGTACTTC	CASSQGNRGLPYEQYF
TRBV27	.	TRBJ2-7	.	TGTGCCAGCAGTTACCAGCTGGGCCTCTCCTACGAGCAGTACTTC	CASSYQLGLSYEQYF
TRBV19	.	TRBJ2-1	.	TGTGCCAGTAGTATTCTTGGGACACTATACAATGAGCAGTTCTTC	CASSILGTLYNEQFF
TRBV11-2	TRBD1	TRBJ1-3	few	TGTGCCAGCAGCTTAGACAGGACAGGGTATGGAAACACCATATATTTT	CASSLDRTGYGNTIYF
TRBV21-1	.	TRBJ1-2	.	TGTGCCAGCACCCACGGGGGGCCCCCGGGGAATGGCTACACCTTC	CASTHGGPPGNGYTF
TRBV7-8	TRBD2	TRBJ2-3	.	TGTGCCAGCAGCTTGGTGGCCGGGACTAGCGGCACAGATACGCAGTATTTT	CASSLVAGTSGTDTQYF
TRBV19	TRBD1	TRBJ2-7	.	TGTGCCAGTAGTCCCGGGACAGGGTTGGCCTACGAGCAGTACTTC	CASSPGTGLAYEQYF
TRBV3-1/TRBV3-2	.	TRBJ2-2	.	TGTGCCAGCAGCAAAGTGGAGGCTGGGGAGCTGTTTTTT	CASSKVEAGELFF
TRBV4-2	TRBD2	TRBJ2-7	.	TGTGCCAGCAGCCAAGGGATGTCTAGCGGCCCGAGCTCCTACGAGCAGTACTTC	CASSQGMSSGPSSYEQYF
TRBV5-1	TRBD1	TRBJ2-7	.	TGCGCCAGCAGCCTGAGCCCCGGGACAGGGATCTCCTACGAGCAGTACTTC	CASSLSPGTGISYEQYF
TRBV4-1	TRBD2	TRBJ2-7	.	TGCGCCAGCAGCCAAGAGGCTAGCGGGAGTCGGGCTACCTACGCCTACGAGCAGTACTTC	CASSQEASGSRATYAYEQYF
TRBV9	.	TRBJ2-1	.	TGTGCCAGCAGCCCGCGGGAAAAGTCCTACAATGAGCAGTTCTTC	CASSPREKSYNEQFF
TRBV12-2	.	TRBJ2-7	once	TGTGCCTCACCCAGGGGGAGGTACGAGCAGTACTTC	CASPRGRYEQYF
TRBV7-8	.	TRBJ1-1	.	TGTGCCACCCAGCTGCAGGGATTAAACACTGAAGCTTTCTTT	CATQLQGLNTEAFF